Listed below are T cell receptor beta chains from one sample, sequenced in a study of memory CD4+ T cells and cytomegalovirus serostatus. Only in-frame clones appear in the TCRdb table, and some are missing; sequencing was by immunoSEQ multiplex PCR. The table records 30,000 to 40,000 clones, approximately 76% of them present only once. Input material: memory CD4+ T cells from blood. The receptors stem from an adult in good health and CMV-seronegative. Some clones in this sample may be carry-over from other donors' samples. The CDR3 runs from the conserved cysteine through the conserved F or W. D genes are given only for firm matches. Rows give clone size only sometimes, using once, few, many, or a class for an expanded clone.

>.|.|TRBJ1-2|TRBV7-3
CASSLGGSVGYTF
TGTGCCAGCAGCTTGGGGGGATCAGTTGGCTACACCTTC
>few|.|TRBJ2-5|TRBV10-3
CAISESLFQETQYF
TGTGCCATCAGTGAGTCACTGTTCCAAGAGACCCAGTACTTC
>.|TRBD1|TRBJ1-1|TRBV5-1
CASSYHYLQGAGNTEAFF
TGCGCCAGCAGCTACCACTACCTACAGGGGGCTGGAAACACTGAAGCTTTCTTT
>.|.|TRBJ1-4|TRBV9
CASSAGSGIETLFF
TGTGCCAGCAGCGCCGGGTCGGGGATTGAAACACTGTTTTTT
>.|.|TRBJ1-1|TRBV20-1
CSARQNTEAFF
TGCAGTGCTAGGCAAAACACTGAAGCTTTCTTT
>.|TRBD2|TRBJ2-1|TRBV5-1
CASRTTSGGTYNEQFF
TGCGCCAGCAGAACTACTAGCGGGGGTACCTACAATGAGCAGTTCTTC
>.|.|TRBJ1-2|TRBV19
CASTTGRSGYTF
TGTGCCAGTACTACAGGGCGGAGTGGCTACACCTTC
>.|.|TRBJ2-6|TRBV6-5
CASTQQAGANVLTF
TGTGCCAGCACACAACAGGCTGGGGCCAACGTCCTGACTTTC
>.|.|TRBJ2-5|TRBV6-1
CASSVQGSETQYF
TGTGCCAGCAGTGTACAGGGATCAGAGACCCAGTACTTC
>few|TRBD1|TRBJ2-1|TRBV29-1
CSVRTGLRYNEQFF
TGCAGCGTCCGGACAGGGTTACGGTACAATGAGCAGTTCTTC
>.|.|TRBJ2-3|TRBV7-8
CASSLRLDTQYF
TGTGCCAGCAGCTTAAGGTTGGATACGCAGTATTTT
>.|TRBD1|TRBJ2-5|TRBV2
CASTPLQGAKTQYF
TGTGCCAGCACTCCACTACAGGGGGCGAAGACCCAGTACTTC
>.|TRBD2|TRBJ2-7|TRBV5-1
CASSLAGLAGKYEQYF
TGCGCCAGCAGCTTGGCGGGACTAGCGGGGAAGTACGAGCAGTACTTC
>.|TRBD1|TRBJ2-1|TRBV28
CASSSGTGAYNEQFF
TGTGCCAGCAGTTCGGGGACAGGGGCCTACAATGAGCAGTTCTTC
>.|.|TRBJ1-2|TRBV25-1
CASSKTGRDGYTF
TGTGCCAGCAGTAAAACAGGGAGGGATGGCTACACCTTC
>.|TRBD1|TRBJ1-3|TRBV7-9
CASSARTGSGNTIYF
TGTGCCAGCAGCGCCAGGACAGGCTCTGGAAACACCATATATTTT
>.|TRBD1|TRBJ1-1|TRBV11-3
CASIDPRGPTEAFF
TGTGCCAGCATCGACCCCAGGGGGCCCACTGAAGCTTTCTTT
>.|.|TRBJ1-1|TRBV10-3
CAIGGPPNTEAFF
TGTGCCATCGGGGGCCCTCCGAACACTGAAGCTTTCTTT
>.|.|TRBJ1-1|TRBV5-4
CASSLTQNRNTEAFF
TGTGCCAGCAGCCTAACCCAAAACAGGAACACTGAAGCTTTCTTT
>.|.|TRBJ2-2|TRBV7-2
CASSLGGGLFF
TGTGCCAGCAGCTTGGGAGGGGGGCTGTTTTTT
>.|TRBD1|TRBJ2-7|TRBV11-3
CASTRDSSYEQYF
TGTGCCAGCACCCGGGACAGCTCCTACGAGCAGTACTTC
>.|TRBD1|TRBJ2-7|TRBV30
CAYSDRGEGEQYF
TGTGCCTACTCGGACAGGGGCGAAGGTGAGCAGTACTTC
>once|TRBD1|TRBJ1-2|TRBV6-5
CASRSDRVQGYTF
TGTGCCAGCAGGTCGGACAGGGTACAAGGCTACACCTTC
>.|.|TRBJ1-2|TRBV6-5
CASRRPGHQNYGYTF
TGTGCCAGCAGACGACCGGGACACCAAAACTATGGCTACACCTTC
>once|.|TRBJ1-6|TRBV5-6
CASSNDGGTNSPLHF
TGTGCCAGCAGCAACGACGGGGGCACTAATTCACCCCTCCACTTT
>few|.|TRBJ1-2|TRBV28
CASSFEGVRGYTF
TGTGCCAGCAGTTTCGAGGGAGTTAGAGGCTACACCTTC
>once|.|TRBJ1-5|TRBV7-2
CASSLPGATSNQPQHF
TGTGCCAGCAGCTTACCGGGGGCGACCAGCAATCAGCCCCAGCATTTT
>.|.|TRBJ2-3|TRBV21-1
CASSKNRGLRSTDTQYF
TGTGCCAGCAGCAAAAACAGGGGGTTGAGGAGCACAGATACGCAGTATTTT
>once|.|TRBJ2-7|TRBV7-6
CASSLRLGLIGEQYF
TGTGCCAGCAGCTTACGTCTAGGGCTAATAGGCGAGCAGTACTTC
>once|TRBD1|TRBJ1-1|TRBV19
CASSTTGGTEAFF
TGTGCCAGTAGTACGACAGGGGGCACTGAAGCTTTCTTT
>.|.|TRBJ1-1|TRBV5-1
CASSPDPQNTEAFF
TGCGCCAGCAGCCCCGACCCCCAGAACACTGAAGCTTTCTTT
>.|.|TRBJ2-7|TRBV19
CASSMVHGSYEQYF
TGTGCCAGTAGTATGGTTCACGGGTCCTACGAGCAGTACTTC
>.|.|TRBJ2-5|TRBV7-9
CASRRSGTQETQYF
TGTGCCAGCAGACGATCCGGGACTCAAGAGACCCAGTACTTC
>.|.|TRBJ1-5|TRBV2
CASSQNPGNQPQHF
TGTGCCAGCAGTCAGAACCCGGGCAATCAGCCCCAGCATTTT
>.|.|TRBJ1-1|TRBV4-3
CASSQDGPGFMNTEAFF
TGCGCCAGCAGCCAAGACGGGCCAGGCTTCATGAACACTGAAGCTTTCTTT
>.|TRBD1|TRBJ1-4|TRBV29-1
CSVERRGQGKEELFF
TGCAGCGTTGAAAGAAGGGGACAGGGGAAGGAAGAACTGTTTTTT
>.|.|TRBJ2-2|TRBV11-3
CASSLGTGELFF
TGTGCCAGCAGCTTAGGGACCGGGGAGCTGTTTTTT
>.|.|TRBJ2-7|TRBV4-1
CASSMVVNSFSSSRAYHEQYF
TGCGCCAGCAGCATGGTCGTCAACTCCTTCTCCTCCTCGCGGGCTTACCACGAGCAGTACTTC
>.|TRBD1|TRBJ1-1|TRBV28
CASSLFDRDSAEAFF
TGCGCCAGCAGTTTATTTGACAGGGATTCGGCTGAAGCTTTCTTT
>.|.|TRBJ1-1|TRBV27
CASTKPPQGPLNTEAFF
TGTGCCAGCACTAAACCCCCACAGGGTCCCTTGAACACTGAAGCTTTCTTT
>.|.|TRBJ2-7|TRBV27
CASSRPGLSYEQYF
TGTGCCAGCAGTCGCCCGGGACTGTCCTACGAGCAGTACTTC
>.|TRBD1|TRBJ1-3|TRBV18
CASSSGGIGNTIYF
TGTGCCAGCTCATCAGGGGGGATTGGAAACACCATATATTTT
>.|.|TRBJ1-1|TRBV30
CAWTRGWTEAFF
TGTGCCTGGACCAGGGGATGGACTGAAGCTTTCTTT
>.|.|TRBJ2-3|TRBV2
CASGMDFTDTQYF
TGTGCCAGCGGTATGGATTTCACAGATACGCAGTATTTT
>few|TRBD2|TRBJ2-5|TRBV19
CASSKLGGMETQYF
TGTGCCAGTAGTAAGCTGGGGGGGATGGAGACCCAGTACTTC